What follows are 26 T cell receptor beta chains derived from one specimen sequenced in a study of blood T cell repertoires in COVID-19. Assay: immunoSEQ multiplex PCR; the TCRdb copy retains only in-frame clones and omits some. The repertoire holds some 100,000 clones, with 75% to 90% as singletons. Material: peripheral blood. The receptors were sampled from a woman in her forties or fifties with acute or convalescent COVID-19.

The chain recombines TRBV6-6 with TRBJ2-3; 10 bases fit TRBD1. The CDR3 spans 15 residues. In germline, CDR1 is MNHNY, CDR2 SVGAGI (reference sequence). With 4 bases clipped from V and 4 bases from J, the junction kept 5 bases outside the gene matches. The CDR3 loop is CASSSGTGAPDTQYF. The CDR3 DNA is TGTGCCAGCAGTTCCGGGACAGGGGCCCCAGATACGCAGTATTTT.

This chain uses TRBV11-3 with TRBJ2-1; TRBD2 is a possible D gene (6 bases). Germline CDR1 SGHNT, CDR2 YENEEA. Trimming removed 0 bases at V and 0 bases at J, with 12 bases between. CDR3 length: 17 amino acids. The CDR3 bases are TGTGCCAGCAGCTTAGAAGGAGGGGCACTCTCCTACAATGAGCAGTTCTTC. Translating it yields CASSLEGGALSYNEQFF.

Concerning this clone itself: One end of the junction varies from germline; a read error may be responsible. The chain recombines TRBV29-1 with TRBJ1-2; weak D call: TRBD1 (5 bases). CDR1 and CDR2 from the germline V gene are SQVTM and ANQGSEA. The CDR3 is 10 amino acids. The CDR3 DNA is TGCAGCGTTACCGGGACCGAAGGGAGGTTC. Encoded protein: CSVTGTEGRF.

The rearrangement uses TRBV19 and TRBJ2-5; no firm D call. V dropped 9 bases and J dropped 5 bases, with 13 bases sitting between them. Germline V gives CDR1 LNHDA, CDR2 SQIVND (reference sequence). This CDR3 is 12 amino acids long. As DNA, the CDR3 is TGTGCCAGCAGTTCGATCGGGGAGACCCAGTACTTC. Translation gives CASSSIGETQYF.

The chain recombines TRBV7-6 with TRBJ2-5, with TRBD1 identical over 7 bases. V shed 5 bases, J shed 4 bases, and the junction held 16 bases outside the gene matches. Germline V gene data show CDR1 as SGHVS and CDR2 as FNYEAQ. There are 17 residues in the CDR3. The CDR3 DNA reads TGTGCCAGCAGCCTTAGGATCCCGACAGGGAGTACAGAGACCCAGTACTTC. It yields the protein CASSLRIPTGSTETQYF. The whole variable domain, filled in from reference TRBV7-6 and TRBJ2-5, reads GAGVSQSPRYKVTKRGQDVALRCDPISGHVSLYWYRQALGQGPEFLTYFNYEAQQDKSGLPNDRFSAERPEGSISTLTIQRTEQRDSAMYRCASSLRIPTGSTETQYFGPGTRLLVL.

The V and J genes are TRBV11-2 and TRBJ2-3; D perhaps matches TRBD1 (5 bases). V lost 8 bases to trimming and J lost 1 base, with 16 bases between them. In germline, CDR1 is SGHAT, CDR2 FQNNGV. This CDR3 contains 15 residues. The CDR3 coding sequence is TGTGCCAGCGGACCAGGGTTCCTCGGCACAGATACGCAGTATTTT. Its protein product is CASGPGFLGTDTQYF.

This CDR3 reads CASSPPTGTGVYNEQFF. DNA for the CDR3: TGTGCCAGCAGTCCTCCAACCGGGACAGGGGTTTACAATGAGCAGTTCTTC. The J gene is TRBJ2-1, the V gene TRBV3-1 (or the pseudogene TRBV3-2), with 10 bases identical to TRBD1. CDR1 and CDR2 from the germline V gene are LGHDT and YNNKEL (reference sequence). V was pared by 6 bases and J by 4 bases, with 12 bases of the junction left unmatched. The CDR3 is made up of 17 amino acids.

This clone was detected only a few times. This sequence joins TRBV7-5 and TRBJ1-5; TRBD1 is the table's D call and was not checked against the DNA. TRBV7-5 is marked as a pseudogene. The CDR3 contains 16 residues. This CDR3 reads CVRTLYCRNSNQPQHF. The CDR3 DNA sequence: TGTGTCAGAACCCTATACTGCAGGAATAGCAATCAGCCCCAGCATTTT.

The chain employs TRBV3-1 (or the pseudogene TRBV3-2) and TRBJ2-5, with D maybe TRBD2 (5 bases). V lost 1 base, J lost 7 bases, and 10 bases lay in between. The CDR3 runs 13 residues. Germline V lookup: CDR1 LGHDT, CDR2 YNNKEL (reference sequence). CDR3 in DNA: TGTGCCAGCAGCCAAGGAGCGGCGGGGACCCAGTACTTC. Translated, it gives CASSQGAAGTQYF.

V usage is TRBV10-1 and J usage is TRBJ2-1, with a possible D match to TRBD2 (5 bases). V dropped 4 bases and J dropped 5 bases, with 12 bases sitting between them. CDR3 length: 14 amino acids. CDR1 and CDR2 from the germline V gene are WNHNN and SYGVQD (reference sequence). The DNA for the CDR3 is TGCGCCAGCAGTGGGTTGGAGGACCACAATGAGCAGTTCTTC. Amino acids: CASSGLEDHNEQFF.

The gene calls are TRBV20-1 and TRBJ2-3; a possible D gene is TRBD2 (7 bases). Germline CDR1 DFQATT, CDR2 SNEGSKA (reference sequence). The CDR3 is made up of 11 amino acids. CDR3 DNA: TGCAGGGCTCAAGGGGGAGGGGCGCAGTATTTT. Residues: CRAQGGGAQYF.

Turning to this clone: The identical CDR3 is also encoded by other nucleotide sequences in the sample. The gene calls are TRBV5-1 and TRBJ2-7, with a possible D match to TRBD1 (5 bases). Germline V lookup: CDR1 SGHRS, CDR2 YFSETQ. This CDR3 has 12 residues. V gave up 3 bases and J gave up 5 bases, with 9 bases separating them. CDR3 nucleotide sequence: TGCGCCAGCAGCTCGCAGGGTAACGAGCAGTACTTC. As protein: CASSSQGNEQYF.

V is TRBV29-1 and J is TRBJ2-1; the match to TRBD2 covers 7 bases. Germline V gene lookup returns CDR1 SQVTM and CDR2 ANQGSEA. V gave up 7 bases and J gave up 4 bases; unmatched junction bases: 16. The CDR3 is made up of 16 amino acids. CDR3 region: CSAGDQGRDRYNEQFF. The CDR3 coding sequence is TGCAGCGCGGGCGACCAAGGGAGGGACCGATACAATGAGCAGTTCTTC.

This chain connects TRBV5-1 to TRBJ1-6, with 9 bases matching TRBD1. CDR3 length: 18 residues. CDR1 and CDR2 (germline): SGHRS, YFSETQ. V gave up 2 bases and J gave up 4 bases; unmatched junction bases: 10. In DNA form, the CDR3 reads TGCGCCAGCAGCTTTTCCCCGGGACAGGGAAAATATAATTCACCCCTCCACTTT. Residues: CASSFSPGQGKYNSPLHF.

The V call is TRBV14, the J call TRBJ2-3; D is possibly TRBD1 (6 bases). Germline CDR1 and CDR2: SGHDN and FVKESK. The CDR3 sequence is 17 residues long. V shed 3 bases and J shed 5 bases, with 21 bases lying between them. The CDR3 DNA reads as TGTGCCAGCAGCCAGTTTGGAAACAGGGTTCGCGGAGATACGCAGTATTTT. Translated: CASSQFGNRVRGDTQYF.

V is TRBV2 and J is TRBJ1-1; no reliable D call. The CDR3 consists of 13 residues. The V end lost 9 bases, the J end lost 5 bases, and 16 bases lay between the germline ends. Germline CDR1 reads SNHLY; CDR2 reads FYNNEI. The CDR3 loop reads CASPGPPETEAFF. The CDR3 region has the DNA TGTGCCAGTCCCGGCCCCCCGGAGACTGAAGCTTTCTTT.

The chain links TRBV19 to TRBJ2-2, with D tentatively TRBD1 (6 bases). Trimming cost V 11 bases and J 3 bases, with 16 bases left between them. The CDR3 is 14 residues long. CDR1 is LNHDA, CDR2 SQIVND, per germline (reference sequence). The CDR3: CAGRDRSDTGELFF. The CDR3 DNA reads as TGTGCCGGAAGAGACAGGTCGGACACCGGGGAGCTGTTTTTT.

The gene calls are TRBV7-9 and TRBJ1-1, with D perhaps TRBD1 (6 bases). Trimming cost V 1 base and J 6 bases, with 18 bases left between them. Germline V CDR1 and CDR2: SEHNR, FQNEAQ (reference sequence). This CDR3 is built from 16 residues. The CDR3 is CASSLGGGRKGAEAFF. The CDR3 nucleotides read TGTGCCAGCAGCTTAGGCGGGGGGCGAAAGGGTGCTGAAGCTTTCTTT.

This sequence joins TRBV2 and TRBJ2-3; 9 positions match TRBD2. Germline CDR1 and CDR2: SNHLY and FYNNEI. The CDR3 sequence is 14 residues long. Trimming cost V 4 bases and J 4 bases; bases outside gene matches: 3. The CDR3, as DNA: TGTGCCAGCAGTGCTAGCGGGGTCGCAGATACGCAGTATTTT. As protein: CASSASGVADTQYF.

V usage is TRBV6-2 or TRBV6-3 and J usage is TRBJ2-1; unclear D gene. CDR1 is MNHEY, CDR2 SVGEGT, per germline. The CDR3 spans 13 residues. The V end was cut by 6 bases, the J end by 4 bases, with 10 bases between. CDR3 bases: TGTGCCAGCAGCCGACCCGGGTACAATGAGCAGTTCTTC. It is translated as CASSRPGYNEQFF.

The V gene is TRBV19, the J gene TRBJ1-1; D perhaps matches TRBD1 (5 bases). Trimming stripped 10 bases from V and 4 bases from J, with 22 bases between. CDR1 is LNHDA, CDR2 SQIVND, per germline (reference sequence). The CDR3 runs to 15 residues. CDR3 nucleotides: TGTGCCACTACACCCGGCGGGGACCCCCCCACTGAAGCTTTCTTT. It specifies CATTPGGDPPTEAFF.

This chain links TRBV18 with TRBJ2-7; 9 nucleotides line up with TRBD1. Germline trimming cut 5 bases from V and 6 bases from J; bases unmatched to any gene: 8. The length of the CDR3 is 14 residues. Per germline, CDR1 KGHSH and CDR2 LQKENI. The CDR3 coding sequence is TGTGCCAGCTCAGTACCGGGACAGGGAGGCGAGCAGTACTTC. As protein: CASSVPGQGGEQYF.

This chain uses TRBV9 with TRBJ2-2; 8 nucleotides match TRBD1. The CDR3 consists of 17 residues. The J segment lost 4 bases and the V segment lost 0 bases, leaving 8 bases of the junction unmatched. Germline values: CDR1 SGDLS, CDR2 YYNGEE. The CDR3 reads CASSVELDRERTGELFF. The CDR3 nucleotides are TGTGCCAGCAGCGTAGAGCTGGACAGGGAACGCACCGGGGAGCTGTTTTTT.

This chain uses TRBV30 with TRBJ1-1, with no clear D. V was clipped by 4 bases and J by 1 base, with 7 bases between them. CDR1 GTSNPN and CDR2 SVGIG come from the germline V gene (reference sequence). This CDR3 spans 12 amino acids. CDR3 region: CAWTTGNTEAFF. CDR3 coding DNA: TGTGCCTGGACGACGGGGAACACTGAAGCTTTCTTT.

The chain combines TRBV9 with TRBJ1-1; D is unresolved. The germline V gene has CDR1 SGDLS and CDR2 YYNGEE. V lost 2 bases and J 6 bases, leaving 11 bases between the germline ends. The CDR3 totals 13 residues. The DNA of the CDR3 is TGTGCCAGCAGCGTGAACGACATTGCTGAAGCTTTCTTT. It yields the protein CASSVNDIAEAFF.

This clone showed up just a few times. J is TRBJ2-3 and V is TRBV19; a possible D gene is TRBD2 (6 bases). The V end lost 1 base, the J end lost 1 base, and 6 bases lay between the germline ends. The germline V gene has CDR1 LNHDA and CDR2 SQIVND (reference sequence). The CDR3 is 14 amino acids. CDR3 in DNA: TGTGCCAGTAGTATAGGGGGGGGCACAGATACGCAGTATTTT. It codes for CASSIGGGTDTQYF.